Listed below are T cell receptor beta chains from one sample, sequenced in a study of blood T cell repertoires in COVID-19. TCRdb's copy holds only in-frame clones and misses some; the assay was immunoSEQ multiplex PCR. In the table there are about 74,000 clones, 75% to 85% of which are singletons. The sequenced sample was peripheral blood. These receptors originate from an elderly man with acute or convalescent COVID-19. The CDR3 runs from the conserved cysteine through the conserved F or W. Fields, in order: CDR3 protein, CDR3 DNA, J gene, V gene, clone size, D gene. A D gene is named only where the DNA matches it firmly. The size field is filled for only some rows; it gives once, few, many or a size class.

CASSTGTGTDTQYF,TGTGCCAGCAGCACAGGGACGGGCACAGATACGCAGTATTTT,TRBJ2-3,TRBV5-4,once,.
CASSQDTGGYTF,TGTGCCAGCAGCCAAGATACGGGTGGCTACACCTTC,TRBJ1-2,TRBV4-2,.,.
CASSWDRGWNEQFF,TGTGCCAGCAGCTGGGACAGGGGTTGGAATGAGCAGTTCTTC,TRBJ2-1,TRBV7-8,.,TRBD1
CASSQGQSRETQYF,TGTGCCAGCAGCCAAGGACAGTCGAGGGAGACCCAGTACTTC,TRBJ2-5,TRBV7-3,.,.
CASSFWGRRDGYTF,TGTGCCAGCAGCTTTTGGGGGCGCAGAGATGGCTACACCTTC,TRBJ1-2,TRBV7-2,.,.
CASSLAGFNTEAFF,TGTGCCAGCAGCTTAGCGGGCTTTAACACTGAAGCTTTCTTT,TRBJ1-1,TRBV7-9,.,.
CASTTGVNTGELFF,TGCGCCAGCACTACAGGGGTAAACACCGGGGAGCTGTTTTTT,TRBJ2-2,TRBV4-3,.,TRBD1
CASSEGLGGTGELFF,TGTGCCAGCAGTGAAGGACTAGGCGGCACCGGGGAGCTGTTTTTT,TRBJ2-2,TRBV2,.,.
CASSPRQNNQPQHF,TGTGCCAGCTCACCAAGACAGAATAATCAGCCCCAGCATTTT,TRBJ1-5,TRBV18,.,.
CASSYGTGRTTNEKLFF,TGCGCCAGCAGCTACGGGACAGGACGCACAACTAATGAAAAACTGTTTTTT,TRBJ1-4,TRBV5-1,.,TRBD1
CASITGAHSPMNTEAFF,TGTGCCAGCATTACAGGGGCTCACAGTCCAATGAACACTGAAGCTTTCTTT,TRBJ1-1,TRBV28,.,TRBD1
CASSYPTVMNTEAFF,TGTGCCAGCAGTTACCCGACAGTTATGAACACTGAAGCTTTCTTT,TRBJ1-1,TRBV28,.,.
CASSLTAGASTDTQYF,TGCGCCAGCAGCTTGACTGCGGGGGCTAGCACAGATACGCAGTATTTT,TRBJ2-3,TRBV5-1,.,.
CASTLGTGGLDEQFF,TGTGCCAGCACTCTCGGGACAGGGGGCTTAGATGAGCAGTTCTTC,TRBJ2-1,TRBV28,.,TRBD1
CASSSDSNTGELFF,TGCGCCAGCAGCTCGGACTCTAACACCGGGGAGCTGTTTTTT,TRBJ2-2,TRBV5-1,.,.
CASRGQVMNQPQHF,TGTGCCAGCAGGGGACAGGTTATGAATCAGCCCCAGCATTTT,TRBJ1-5,TRBV6-5,.,TRBD1
CASSPLAGGRHEQYF,TGTGCCAGCAGCCCCTTAGCGGGAGGGAGACACGAGCAGTACTTC,TRBJ2-7,TRBV7-2,.,TRBD2
CATSLRKIVRGVNTGELFF,TGTGCCACCAGCCTAAGAAAAATAGTCCGGGGGGTAAACACCGGGGAGCTGTTTTTT,TRBJ2-2,TRBV15,few,TRBD2
CASSLEPGQGHGYTF,TGTGCCAGCAGCTTAGAGCCCGGACAGGGTCATGGCTACACCTTC,TRBJ1-2,TRBV7-2,.,TRBD1
CASSHRDTRTEAFF,TGTGCCAGCAGCCACCGGGACACCCGAACTGAAGCTTTCTTT,TRBJ1-1,TRBV3-1/TRBV3-2,.,.
CASSLIRTDTNEKLFF,TGTGCCAGCAGCTTAATACGGACAGATACTAATGAAAAACTGTTTTTT,TRBJ1-4,TRBV7-3,once,.
CASSQDVVFEQGHLHF,TGTGCCAGCAGCCAAGACGTTGTCTTCGAGCAGGGGCACCTCCACTTT,TRBJ1-6,TRBV3-1/TRBV3-2,.,.
CASSPRINTEAFF,TGTGCCAGCAGTCCGCGGATCAACACTGAAGCTTTCTTT,TRBJ1-1,TRBV28,.,.
CSASGGQEIYEQYF,TGCAGTGCTAGTGGGGGACAGGAGATCTACGAGCAGTACTTC,TRBJ2-7,TRBV20-1,.,TRBD1
CASSLVAGVYEQYF,TGTGCCAGCAGCTTAGTAGCGGGAGTCTACGAGCAGTACTTC,TRBJ2-7,TRBV7-2,once,TRBD2
CASSFGQGNEKLFF,TGCGCCAGCAGCTTCGGACAGGGGAATGAAAAACTGTTTTTT,TRBJ1-4,TRBV5-1,once,TRBD1
CASSEVPGGTEAFF,TGTGCCAGTAGTGAGGTTCCAGGGGGCACTGAAGCTTTCTTT,TRBJ1-1,TRBV19,.,TRBD1
CASSNSYTGDTEAFF,TGTGCCAGCTCTAACAGTTATACGGGGGACACTGAAGCTTTCTTT,TRBJ1-1,TRBV6-5,.,.
CASSLTGRGHYNEQFF,TGTGCCAGCAGCTTAACGGGAAGGGGCCATTACAATGAGCAGTTCTTC,TRBJ2-1,TRBV7-3,.,.
CAWRATGRNRGYTF,TGTGCCTGGAGAGCGACCGGCCGTAATAGGGGCTACACCTTC,TRBJ1-2,TRBV30,.,.
CASSNTGNPFGSPLHF,TGTGCCAGTAGTAACACAGGGAACCCCTTTGGATCACCCCTCCACTTT,TRBJ1-6,TRBV19,.,.
CASSLTGGTNQPQHF,TGTGCCAGCAGCTTGACAGGGGGAACCAATCAGCCCCAGCATTTT,TRBJ1-5,TRBV7-8,few,TRBD1
CASTTGNTEAFF,TGTGCCAGCACGACAGGGAACACTGAAGCTTTCTTT,TRBJ1-1,TRBV6-6,.,.
CASRALAGALYEQYF,TGTGCCAGCAGAGCACTAGCGGGGGCCCTCTACGAGCAGTACTTC,TRBJ2-7,TRBV2,.,TRBD2
CASSLGPAGGSYEQYF,TGTGCCAGCAGCTTAGGGCCTGCGGGGGGCTCCTACGAGCAGTACTTC,TRBJ2-7,TRBV7-2,.,TRBD2
CASSDHSGLQEYF,TGTGCCAGCAGTGACCATTCGGGACTCCAAGAGTACTTC,TRBJ2-7,TRBV6-2/TRBV6-3,few,.
CASSIGTGGAATQYF,TGTGCCAGTAGTATAGGGACAGGAGGTGCTGCTACGCAGTATTTT,TRBJ2-3,TRBV19,.,TRBD1
CASSPPPRQEYNEQFF,TGTGCCAGCAGCCCGCCTCCCAGACAGGAGTACAATGAGCAGTTCTTC,TRBJ2-1,TRBV7-2,once,.
CASSRTAYYEQYF,TGTGCCAGCAGCCGGACAGCTTACTACGAGCAGTACTTC,TRBJ2-7,TRBV14,.,.
CASSLDRGRHNEQFF,TGTGCCAGCAGCTTAGATAGGGGTCGACACAATGAGCAGTTCTTC,TRBJ2-1,TRBV7-2,.,.
CASSPTGANTGELFF,TGTGCCAGCAGCCCTACGGGGGCGAACACCGGGGAGCTGTTTTTT,TRBJ2-2,TRBV7-3,.,.
CASSRTGGTDSGSREQFF,TGCGCCAGCAGCCGGACAGGGGGTACTGATAGCGGGAGTCGGGAGCAGTTCTTC,TRBJ2-1,TRBV4-1,once,.
CAISDAHRGTNYGYTF,TGTGCCATCAGTGATGCTCACAGGGGGACTAACTATGGCTACACCTTC,TRBJ1-2,TRBV10-3,once,TRBD1
CASSRAQGANTIYF,TGTGCCAGCAGCCGTGCCCAGGGGGCAAACACCATATATTTT,TRBJ1-3,TRBV11-3,.,TRBD1
CASSQVNSSYSNQPQHF,TGTGCCAGCAGCCAAGTTAACAGCTCGTATAGCAATCAGCCCCAGCATTTT,TRBJ1-5,TRBV3-1/TRBV3-2,.,.
CASTTGTSGRAPYEQYF,TGTGCCAGCACCACCGGGACTAGCGGGAGGGCCCCCTACGAGCAGTACTTC,TRBJ2-7,TRBV27,.,TRBD2
CATIPTPGQQETQYF,TGTGCCACCATCCCAACCCCGGGACAGCAAGAGACCCAGTACTTC,TRBJ2-5,TRBV24-1,.,TRBD1
CASSVATRGSGELFF,TGTGCCAGCAGCGTAGCTACGCGCGGATCCGGGGAGCTGTTTTTT,TRBJ2-2,TRBV9,once,.
CASSFSGINEKLFF,TGTGCCAGCAGTTTTTCAGGGATTAATGAAAAACTGTTTTTT,TRBJ1-4,TRBV28,.,.
CASSDLAGYNEQFF,TGTGCCAGCAGTGATCTAGCGGGATACAATGAGCAGTTCTTC,TRBJ2-1,TRBV6-2/TRBV6-3,.,TRBD2